Below, one T cell receptor (beta chain) is given with its context. These data come from a study of blood T cell repertoires in COVID-19. The CDR3 totals 17 residues. Germline loops: CDR1 MGHRA, CDR2 YSYEKL. V dropped 1 base and J dropped 7; count of bases not matched to a gene: 12. Some clones are missing from TCRdb's copy, which holds only in-frame ones; the method was immunoSEQ multiplex PCR. This table has roughly 200,000 clones, approximately 80% appearing once. The chain combines TRBV4-1 with TRBJ2-3; 9 bases map to TRBD2. The receptor's source is a woman at least 80 years old with COVID-19, enrolled during active disease. The sample consisted of peripheral blood. The CDR3 protein is CASSQVPVSGGQNTQYF. The DNA for the CDR3 is TGCGCCAGCAGCCAAGTTCCAGTCAGCGGGGGGCAGAATACGCAGTATTTT.